The source of this TCR beta chain is a study of blood T cell repertoires in COVID-19. For the study at large: Italy, Spain and the United States were the sources of the convalescent and acute COVID-19 samples. T cells, B-cell-depleted T cells, or PBMCs supplied cDNA or gDNA.

Per the germline V gene, CDR1 is WSHSY and CDR2 is SAAADI. V dropped 1 base and J dropped 3; count of bases not matched to a gene: 2. The CDR3 has 15 residues. Seattle-derived patients entered the study during active infection and were followed longitudinally. Authors' methods: Estimation of nucleated cell counts was performed using reference gene primer amplification. Profiling relied on immunoSEQ multiplex PCR, and the TCRdb table lists in-frame clones only, not all of them. Clone size and the V and J calls come from that table; the DNA yielded D and trimming. This table has under 550,000 clones, around 90% appearing once.

Sequenced material: peripheral blood. This TCR was sampled from a man in his late teens or twenties with COVID-19, enrolled during active disease. V and J are TRBV10-2 and TRBJ1-4; 7 nucleotides match TRBD1. CDR3 in amino acids: CASSEWGQSNEKLFF. CDR3 bases: TGCGCCAGCAGTGAGTGGGGACAGTCTAATGAAAAACTGTTTTTT.